One and the same sample provided the 10 T cell receptor beta chains below, sequenced in a study of shared clonotypes between healthy human individuals. TCRdb's table, derived via immunoSEQ multiplex PCR, lists solely in-frame clones and lacks some. The sample lists 2 million to 2.5 million clones; 80% to 95% were seen once. The sequencing input was naive CD4+ T cells from PBMCs. Subset in this sample: CD45RA+ positively selected. All receptors come from a man aged 18 to 29 in good health. Some clones in this sample may be carry-over from other donors' samples.

The V and J genes are TRBV10-2 and TRBJ1-6; D may be TRBD1 (5 bases). This CDR3 is 15 amino acids long. The V gene lost 5 bases and the J gene lost 8 bases, with 16 bases spanning the gap. Germline V gene data show CDR1 as WSHSY and CDR2 as SAAADI. CDR3 region: CASSLGRTQDSPLHF. The CDR3 region has the DNA TGCGCCAGCAGTCTGGGACGGACTCAAGATTCACCCCTCCACTTT.

The rearrangement links TRBV28 to TRBJ2-7, with D maybe TRBD1 (6 bases). This CDR3 contains 14 residues. Germline assignment: CDR1 MDHEN and CDR2 SYDVKM. The germline V and J ends were trimmed by 2 bases and 6 bases, with 14 bases remaining between them. For the CDR3, the DNA is TGTGCCAGCAGTTTAGGGACACTCTTGCCCGAGCAGTACTTC. Protein sequence: CASSLGTLLPEQYF.

This chain connects TRBV27 to TRBJ2-2; D unresolved. The V gene lost 4 bases and the J gene lost 6 bases, with 9 bases spanning the gap. The CDR3 sequence is 13 residues long. Germline loops: CDR1 MNHEY, CDR2 SMNVEV (reference sequence). This CDR3 is CASSSLTPGELFF. The CDR3 region has the DNA TGTGCCAGCAGTTCGCTAACCCCCGGGGAGCTGTTTTTT.

V and J are TRBV5-4 and TRBJ1-1, with TRBD1 matching over 7 bases. Losses at the gene ends were 10 bases for V and 0 bases for J; bases not matched to a gene: 6. CDR3 size: 13 residues. From germline, CDR1 is SGHNT and CDR2 YYREEE (reference sequence). The CDR3 DNA reads TGTGCCTGGAAACAGGGGATGAACACTGAAGCTTTCTTT. Translation gives CAWKQGMNTEAFF.

J is TRBJ2-3 and V is TRBV25-1; D ambiguous. The CDR3 runs to 14 residues. The germline V gene encodes CDR1 MGHDK and CDR2 SYGVNS. V lost 4 bases and J 1 base, leaving 9 bases between the germline ends. The CDR3 here is CASSAVKGTDTQYF. For the CDR3, the DNA is TGTGCCAGCAGTGCCGTCAAGGGCACAGATACGCAGTATTTT.

The genes are TRBV5-1 and TRBJ2-3; D ambiguous. The CDR3 is 16 residues long. Germline V gene data show CDR1 as SGHRS and CDR2 as YFSETQ. V lost 4 bases to trimming and J lost 0 bases, with 15 bases between them. CDR3 in DNA: TGCGCCAGCAGCCGATCGGCGGCTACTAGCACAGATACGCAGTATTTT. Its protein product is CASSRSAATSTDTQYF.

The chain employs TRBV7-2 and TRBJ2-1; a possible D gene is TRBD2 (6 bases). The V end was cut by 4 bases, the J end by 0 bases, with 16 bases between. The CDR3 covers 17 residues. The germline V gene encodes CDR1 SGHTA and CDR2 FQGNSA. DNA for the CDR3: TGTGCCAGCAGCTCACGAACAGCGGGTAGCTCCTACAATGAGCAGTTCTTC. This translates into CASSSRTAGSSYNEQFF.

This clone was detected once. V gene TRBV13 combines with J gene TRBJ2-2; D might be TRBD1 or TRBD2, each matching 5 bases. Germline values: CDR1 PRHDT, CDR2 FYEKMQ (reference sequence). This CDR3 has 17 residues. V was clipped by 5 bases and J by 3 bases, with 19 bases between them. The CDR3 sequence is CASSGAFRGIDTGELFF. As DNA, the CDR3 is TGTGCCAGCAGCGGGGCCTTTCGGGGTATCGACACCGGGGAGCTGTTTTTT.

Concerning this clone itself: Other DNA sequences in this sample translate to the same CDR3. The chain carries TRBV5-1 and TRBJ2-7; no reliable D call. V lost 0 bases, J lost 1 base, and 8 bases lay in between. The CDR3 covers 14 residues. Germline V gene sequence: CDR1 SGHRS, CDR2 YFSETQ. CDR3 residues: CASSLGRGSYEQYF. The CDR3 nucleotides are TGCGCCAGCAGCTTGGGACGAGGTTCCTACGAGCAGTACTTC.

The chain has TRBV2 and TRBJ2-5; TRBD2 might be the D (5 bases). The length of the CDR3 is 15 residues. Trimming shortened V by 6 bases and J by 5 bases, and 19 bases separated the two germline ends. Germline CDR1 is SNHLY and CDR2 is FYNNEI. Here the CDR3 DNA reads TGTGCCAGCAGGGAAACTGACTCGGGAAGGGAGACCCAGTACTTC. Its translation is CASRETDSGRETQYF.